One sample yielded the 20 T cell receptor beta chains listed below, sequenced in a study of cytomegalovirus exposure and HLA in healthy donors (dated by TCRdb to about 2017). Preparation of the library involved the immunoSEQ multiplex PCR assay. For the multiplex PCR, a mixture combining 60 forward primers for TCR Vbeta segments and 13 reverse primers for TCR Jbeta segments was used. TCRdb carries this immuneACCESS record with in-frame sequences only. Its versions omit some clonotypes, under half of them owing to an unresolved V gene in the studies checked, with the rest unexplained. The sample table lists 150,000 to 200,000 clones, around three quarters of them with a count of one. About 2.5% of the sample is held by the ten biggest clonotypes. The sequencing sample was made of PBMCs. These receptors all come from a woman in her thirties in good health and CMV-seropositive.

Here the CDR3 reads CASSLAGARSNQPQHF. In nucleotides, the CDR3 is TGTGCCAGCAGTTTGGCAGGGGCGCGGAGCAATCAGCCCCAGCATTTT. The chain joins TRBV27 to TRBJ1-5; possibly TRBD1 for D (6 bases). CDR3 size: 16 residues. V was clipped by 3 bases and J by 1 base, with 13 bases between them. Germline loops: CDR1 MNHEY, CDR2 SMNVEV (reference sequence).

The chain employs TRBV5-1 and TRBJ2-1, with D possibly being TRBD2 (7 bases). Germline V CDR1 and CDR2: SGHRS, YFSETQ. V was cut by 3 bases and J by 1 base, with 11 bases left in between. This CDR3 comprises 15 residues. CDR3 region: CASSYRGGSYNEQFF. The CDR3 coding sequence is TGCGCCAGCAGCTATAGGGGGGGGTCCTACAATGAGCAGTTCTTC.

The chain links TRBV18 to TRBJ1-2; perhaps TRBD1 as D (5 bases). The CDR3 totals 13 residues. CDR1 is KGHSH, CDR2 LQKENI, per germline. Trimming took 6 bases from V and 2 from J, leaving 10 bases between them. CDR3 sequence: CASSGGDNYGYTF. The CDR3 DNA is TGTGCCAGCTCTGGGGGGGACAACTATGGCTACACCTTC.

This clone is a singleton in its sample. The chain carries TRBV18 and TRBJ2-3, with D perhaps TRBD1 (6 bases). Germline values: CDR1 KGHSH, CDR2 LQKENI. The V gene lost 1 base and the J gene lost 6 bases, with 11 bases spanning the gap. This CDR3 spans 14 amino acids. CDR3: CASSPQGGRDTQYF. The CDR3 DNA follows: TGTGCCAGCTCACCACAAGGGGGTAGGGATACGCAGTATTTT.

The chain combines TRBV11-2 with TRBJ2-3, with 10 bases lining up with TRBD2. Germline V CDR1 and CDR2: SGHAT, FQNNGV. V shed 1 base, J shed 3 bases, and the junction held 13 bases outside the gene matches. The CDR3 loop spans 19 amino acids. The DNA of the CDR3 is TGTGCCAGCAGCTTAGGGGCTAGCGGGGGATACAATCCTACAGATACGCAGTATTTT. Translated, it gives CASSLGASGGYNPTDTQYF.

This clone showed up just a few times. The V gene is TRBV6-5, the J gene TRBJ1-1; D is perhaps TRBD1 (5 bases). The CDR3 is made up of 13 amino acids. Germline V CDR1 and CDR2: MNHEY, SVGAGI. Trimming left V 2 bases short and J 4 bases short, with 8 bases between. The CDR3 region is CASSYGGSTEAFF. The CDR3 coding sequence is TGTGCCAGCAGTTACGGGGGGTCCACTGAAGCTTTCTTT.

This clone was counted only a few times. Other nucleotide sequences in the sample specify the same CDR3. This rearrangement joins TRBV7-2 to TRBJ2-7; TRBD1 matches 8 bases. The CDR3 length is 14 residues. V lost 1 base and J lost 1; bases outside the gene matches: 0. CDR1 is SGHTA and CDR2 is FQGNSA in the germline V gene. The CDR3 DNA follows: TGTGCCAGCAGCTTAGGGACAGGGTCCTACGAGCAGTACTTC. Translated, it gives CASSLGTGSYEQYF.

The V gene is TRBV15, the J gene TRBJ2-5; 8 bases align to TRBD1. The J call is doubtful: the DNA matches TRBJ2-7 better. The germline V gene has CDR1 LNHNV and CDR2 YYDKDF (reference sequence). This CDR3 is built from 16 residues. The CDR3: CATSRDLRGLANEQYF. In nucleotides, the CDR3 is TGTGCCACCAGCAGAGATCTCAGGGGGCTAGCTAACGAGCAGTACTTC.

The CDR3 nucleotides are TGTGCCAGCAGCTTAGAAGCGGGGGGCCTACAGATTACGCAGTATTTT. Translated: CASSLEAGGLQITQYF. V and J are TRBV7-9 and TRBJ2-3; 9 nucleotides match TRBD2. V gave up 1 base and J gave up 8 bases; unmatched junction bases: 10. Germline V CDR1 and CDR2: SEHNR, FQNEAQ (reference sequence). This CDR3 spans 16 amino acids.

The V and J genes are TRBV5-1 and TRBJ2-1, with 9 positions matching TRBD2. The CDR3 extends over 13 amino acids. CDR1 is SGHRS, CDR2 YFSETQ, per germline. V was pared by 0 bases and J by 10 bases, with 2 bases of the junction left unmatched. CDR3 in amino acids: CASSLEGLAEQFF. In nucleotides, the CDR3 is TGCGCCAGCAGCTTGGAAGGACTAGCGGAGCAGTTCTTC.

The J gene is TRBJ2-5, the V gene TRBV14; 10 nucleotides align to TRBD1. Unmatched junction bases numbered 11, after V lost 2 bases and J lost 5 bases. Germline-derived CDR1 and CDR2 are SGHDN and FVKESK. The CDR3 spans 17 residues. Here the CDR3 DNA reads TGTGCCAGCAGCCAACCATTAGGACAGGGGGGCGTGGAGACCCAGTACTTC. Residues: CASSQPLGQGGVETQYF.

This rearrangement joins TRBV7-6 to TRBJ1-2, with TRBD1 matching 7 bases. The CDR3 contains 16 residues. The V segment lost 2 bases and the J segment 4 bases; nucleotides outside the gene matches: 10. Germline V lookup: CDR1 SGHVS, CDR2 FNYEAQ. For the CDR3, the DNA is TGTGCCAGCAGCTTACTCAACAGGGGAATCGCCTATGGCTACACCTTC. It translates to CASSLLNRGIAYGYTF.

This chain uses TRBV7-2 with TRBJ1-3, with D unresolved. The germline CDR1 and CDR2 sequences are SGHTA and FQGNSA. The V end lost 4 bases, the J end lost 0 bases, and 4 bases lay between the germline ends. The length of the CDR3 is 13 residues. Here the CDR3 DNA reads TGTGCCAGCAGCTACAGCTCTGGAAACACCATATATTTT. Its protein is CASSYSSGNTIYF.

This clone has just a few counts. The chain carries TRBV6-5 and TRBJ2-6; D possibly corresponds to TRBD2 (5 bases). CDR1 and CDR2 (germline): MNHEY, SVGAGI. The CDR3 is 15 residues long. V was clipped by 8 bases and J by 3 bases, with 14 bases between them. The CDR3 bases are TGTGCCAGCGCTAGACCGAGCGGTGGGGCCAACGTCCTGACTTTC. Protein: CASARPSGGANVLTF.

V and J are TRBV19 and TRBJ2-7, with D perhaps matching TRBD2 (6 bases). V lost 7 bases and J 3 bases, leaving 13 bases between the germline ends. This CDR3 region has 13 residues. The V gene's germline CDR1 is LNHDA and CDR2 SQIVND (reference sequence). CDR3 bases: TGTGCCAGTAATGGCGGGGACGGCTACGAGCAGTACTTC. Its protein product is CASNGGDGYEQYF.

This clone was recorded a few times. CDR3 bases: TGTGCCAGCAGTTCCGGGACAGGGGTCACCGGGGAGCTGTTTTTT. It specifies CASSSGTGVTGELFF. The chain joins TRBV5-6 to TRBJ2-2, with 10 bases lining up with TRBD1. CDR1 SGHDT and CDR2 YYEEEE come from the germline V gene. The CDR3 has 15 residues. V trimming: 5 bases; J trimming: 4 bases; junction bases outside the gene matches: 5.

This chain connects TRBV10-2 to TRBJ2-1; D is perhaps TRBD2 (6 bases). There are 17 residues in the CDR3. V dropped 2 bases and J dropped 3 bases, with 17 bases sitting between them. Germline V gene lookup returns CDR1 WSHSY and CDR2 SAAADI. This CDR3 reads CASSEADWGGDYNEQFF. CDR3 in DNA: TGCGCCAGCAGTGAGGCCGACTGGGGCGGGGACTACAATGAGCAGTTCTTC.

The gene calls are TRBV11-2 and TRBJ2-3; D is possibly TRBD2 (6 bases). The length of the CDR3 is 16 residues. The germline gives CDR1 SGHAT, CDR2 FQNNGV. The germline V and J ends were trimmed by 4 bases and 2 bases, with 16 bases remaining between them. The CDR3 loop is CASSSLPGTHTDTQYF. CDR3 nucleotides: TGTGCCAGCAGCTCATTGCCCGGGACTCACACAGATACGCAGTATTTT.

V usage is TRBV11-3 and J usage is TRBJ2-1; no clear D. The CDR3 totals 16 residues. The V end was cut by 0 bases, the J end by 0 bases, with 9 bases between. CDR1 is SGHNT and CDR2 is YENEEA in the germline V gene. CDR3 loop: CASSLEARFSYNEQFF. The CDR3 region has the DNA TGTGCCAGCAGCTTAGAGGCCAGATTCTCCTACAATGAGCAGTTCTTC.

Only a few counts were recorded for this clone. The chain has TRBV7-2 and TRBJ1-5, with unresolved D. The germline V gene has CDR1 SGHTA and CDR2 FQGNSA. The CDR3 is made up of 15 amino acids. Deletions cut 2 bases from V and 4 bases from J, with 12 bases between. The CDR3 DNA follows: TGTGCCAGCAGCTTAAGCCGGGTGCGGAATCAGCCCCAGCATTTT. This translates into CASSLSRVRNQPQHF.